Sequencing of this TCR beta chain was carried out in a study of blood T cell repertoires in COVID-19 (dated by TCRdb to the early 2020s). A note on the overall study: The collaborator samples originated in the United States, Italy and Spain and spanned the acute and convalescent phases of COVID-19. The prospective study material was composed of cDNA or gDNA derived from T cells, B-cell-depleted T cells, or PBMCs. Subjects who had been exposed to COVID-19, were actively infected with it, or had recovered from it provided the deeply sampled blood TCRbeta repertoires that made up the dataset. The repertoires were made available in a free public database intended to serve as a resource for research on the immune response to SARS-CoV-2. Samples came from the ongoing ImmuneRACE study (first 160 participants) plus 1,254 subjects from 6 global collaborators. Sample metadata almost always included a de-identified subject ID, COVID-19 status, age in years and sex. HLA class I and class II types, where available, came from metadata supplied by the sample provider rather than from assay-based typing.

In regard to this clone: Its binding antigen is unknown. The input lacks base qualities; no much larger clone sits a single base away.

Samples from volunteer blood donors who had recovered from COVID-19 were contributed by a second Seattle source. Collaborating institutions collected whole blood in K2EDTA tubes following their own protocols. Collaborator samples were shipped for TCRbeta analysis as frozen whole blood, isolated PBMCs, or DNA extracted from either sample type. From the cysteine through the phenylalanine, the CDR3 covers 11 amino acids. CDR3 DNA is the only sequence kept; it has 33 bases, read in frame from the first base. CDR1 and CDR2 are drawn from the germline V gene: SGHTA, FQGNSA. A distance of 8 bases separates the germline ends of V and J, which lose 5 bases and 7 bases respectively. Overall study results and their limits: The amount of clinical and demographic metadata varied by source and participant and was provided uncurated.

TCRbeta CDR3 regions were amplified from genomic DNA by means of the immunoSEQ Assay, a bias-controlled multiplex PCR. As for the original processing: Within the assay, amplification of reference gene primers was used to estimate how many nucleated cells each sample contained. To quantify the absolute abundance of each unique TCRbeta CDR3 rearrangement, sequence reads were collapsed and filtered. Productive Simpson clonality was computed per sample as the square root of Simpson's diversity index over productive rearrangements. TCRdb's version of the immuneACCESS table is confined to in-frame rearrangements and falls short of the full clone set. An unresolved V gene accounts for under half of the shortfall where checked; the remainder is of unknown origin. V and J calls and clone size come straight from that table; D and trimming were deduced from the DNA. The sample contains 110,000 or so clones, roughly 84% of them found a single time. Over 6.5% of the sample lies in the top ten.

The rearranged chain carries TRBV7-2 and TRBJ1-1; no D gene can be assigned with confidence. The receptor comes from a woman between 65 and 79 years old who had recovered from COVID-19. Sequencing input: peripheral blood. The nucleotide sequence reads TGTGCCAGCAGCCCTCGTTTTGAAGCTTTCTTT. Translated, this is CASSPRFEAFF.